The 10 T cell receptor beta chains in this list originate from one sample, sequenced in a study of blood T cell repertoires in COVID-19. Using immunoSEQ multiplex PCR, the repertoire was profiled, and TCRdb retains in-frame clones only, with some absent. The sample holds some 340,000 clones, approximately 90% seen once. Sequences were obtained from PBMCs or T cells enriched from blood (not recorded which). These receptors all come from a woman younger than 45 who had been exposed to COVID-19.

The V gene is TRBV27, the J gene TRBJ1-5, with D possibly being TRBD1 (6 bases). This CDR3 comprises 15 residues. The V and J ends lost 5 bases and 3 bases respectively, with 14 bases between them. Germline CDR1 and CDR2: MNHEY and SMNVEV (reference sequence). The CDR3 sequence: CASSQDRRHNQPQHF. For the CDR3, the DNA is TGTGCCAGCAGTCAAGACAGGCGCCACAATCAGCCCCAGCATTTT.

This clone was seen a single time. This sample also contains other DNA sequences that code for the same CDR3. The chain employs TRBV5-1 and TRBJ2-3, with 7 bases lining up with TRBD1. The CDR3 contains 14 residues. The V gene's germline CDR1 is SGHRS and CDR2 YFSETQ. J gave up 0 bases and V 4 bases, and 2 bases lay outside the gene matches. CDR3 region: CASSLGQSTDTQYF. The CDR3 region has the DNA TGCGCCAGCAGCCTGGGACAGAGCACAGATACGCAGTATTTT.

V gene TRBV7-9 combines with J gene TRBJ1-2; the match to TRBD1 covers 7 bases. Unmatched junction bases numbered 9, after V lost 5 bases and J lost 6 bases. The CDR3 has 14 amino acids. Germline V lookup: CDR1 SEHNR, CDR2 FQNEAQ (reference sequence). The CDR3 DNA reads as TGTGCCAGCAGCAGCCTAGGGACAGCCAATGGCTACACCTTC. Translated, it gives CASSSLGTANGYTF.

The chain combines TRBV12-3 or TRBV12-4 with TRBJ2-2, with D possibly being TRBD1 (6 bases). The CDR3 is 13 residues long. The germline V and J ends were trimmed by 11 bases and 5 bases, with 15 bases remaining between them. The CDR3 is CASGERDTGELFF. CDR3 DNA sequence: TGTGCCTCAGGGGAGAGGGATACCGGGGAGCTGTTTTTT.

V gene TRBV18 combines with J gene TRBJ1-1; D may be TRBD1 (6 bases). Trimming took off 2 bases at V and 8 bases at J, with 18 bases between the two ends. Per the germline V gene, CDR1 is KGHSH and CDR2 is LQKENI. The CDR3 runs to 15 residues. The DNA for the CDR3 is TGTGCCAGCTCACCAAGACAGGATATTTCAGTGGAAGCTTTCTTT. The encoded protein is CASSPRQDISVEAFF.

The chain combines TRBV5-4 with TRBJ1-2; D is possibly TRBD1 (5 bases). The CDR3 has 13 residues. Deletions cut 0 bases from V and 8 bases from J, with 11 bases between. Per germline, CDR1 SGHNT and CDR2 YYREEE (reference sequence). The CDR3 DNA follows: TGTGCCAGCAGCTTGGAAGGGGTGGGCGGCTACACCTTC. It yields the protein CASSLEGVGGYTF.

The genes are TRBV19 and TRBJ1-1; D gene ambiguous. The CDR3 is made up of 16 amino acids. V was cut by 5 bases and J by 0 bases, with 16 bases left in between. Germline CDR1 LNHDA, CDR2 SQIVND (reference sequence). The CDR3 DNA follows: TGTGCCAGTAGTGTCCGCGGTTACTTAATGAACACTGAAGCTTTCTTT. This gives the protein CASSVRGYLMNTEAFF. Drawing the rest from reference TRBV19 and TRBJ1-1, the complete variable domain is DGGITQSPKYLFRKEGQNVTLSCEQNLNHDAMYWYRQDPGQGLRLIYYSQIVNDFQKGDIAEGYSVSREKKESFPLTVTSAQKNPTAFYLCASSVRGYLMNTEAFFGQGTRLTVV.

Comments on this clone: Other DNA sequences within the sample encode an identical CDR3. This chain uses TRBV12-3 or TRBV12-4 with TRBJ1-2; 8 nucleotides line up with TRBD1. V was clipped by 1 base and J by 5 bases; unmatched bases: 0. The CDR3 spans 13 residues. The CDR3 here is CASSLGQGYGYTF. The DNA for the CDR3 is TGTGCCAGCAGTTTAGGACAGGGGTATGGCTACACCTTC.

The genes are TRBV5-1 and TRBJ1-1, with 8 positions matching TRBD1. Losses at the gene ends were 4 bases for V and 0 bases for J; bases not matched to a gene: 5. The CDR3 has 15 amino acids. Germline-derived CDR1 and CDR2 are SGHRS and YFSETQ. This CDR3 reads CASSVSTGVNTEAFF. CDR3 in DNA: TGCGCCAGCAGCGTTTCGACAGGGGTGAACACTGAAGCTTTCTTT.

This clone was seen once. J is TRBJ2-1 and V is TRBV7-6, with 11 positions matching TRBD2. The CDR3 runs 16 residues. CDR1 and CDR2 (germline): SGHVS, FNYEAQ. The J segment lost 7 bases and the V segment lost 5 bases, leaving 10 bases of the junction unmatched. CDR3 sequence reads: CASSRISGGASNEQFF. In nucleotides, the CDR3 is TGTGCCAGCAGCCGCATTAGCGGGGGGGCCTCAAATGAGCAGTTCTTC.